One and the same sample provided the 10 T cell receptor beta chains below, sequenced in a study of blood T cell repertoires in COVID-19. The method was immunoSEQ multiplex PCR; TCRdb's version includes in-frame clones alone and lacks a portion of them. Of approximately 490,000 clones listed, around 85% are singletons. Specimen: PBMCs or T cells enriched from blood (not recorded which). The receptors come from a woman aged 55-70 years who had recovered from COVID-19.

The CDR3 nucleotides read TGTGCCAGCAGCGCGGGGACAGGGGCCTATGGCTACACCTTC. Its protein is CASSAGTGAYGYTF. The chain employs TRBV5-8 and TRBJ1-2, with 10 bases fitting TRBD1. After removal of 4 bases from V and 4 bases from J, the junction contained 4 bases not matched to a gene. CDR3 size: 14 residues. CDR1 and CDR2 from the germline V gene are SGHTS and YDEGEE.

The chain couples TRBV20-1 to TRBJ2-3, with D maybe TRBD2 (6 bases). Germline V gene sequence: CDR1 DFQATT, CDR2 SNEGSKA (reference sequence). The CDR3 covers 11 residues. V was clipped by 6 bases and J by 10 bases, with 14 bases between them. The chain's CDR3 is CSAPLGSSQYF. DNA of the CDR3: TGCAGTGCCCCGCTCGGGAGCTCGCAGTATTTT.

The V call is TRBV6-5, the J call TRBJ1-1, with a possible D match to TRBD1 (6 bases). The CDR3 loop spans 16 amino acids. Looked up from germline, CDR1 is MNHEY and CDR2 is SVGAGI. V lost 4 bases and J 0 bases, leaving 15 bases between the germline ends. This CDR3 is CASSSWTVPVNTEAFF. The CDR3 DNA follows: TGTGCCAGCAGTTCGTGGACAGTGCCTGTGAACACTGAAGCTTTCTTT.

The V gene is TRBV5-1, the J gene TRBJ2-1; 7 nucleotides align to TRBD2. CDR1 and CDR2 from the germline V gene are SGHRS and YFSETQ. Losses at the gene ends were 4 bases for V and 8 bases for J; bases not matched to a gene: 9. This CDR3 has 14 amino acids. The CDR3 region has the DNA TGCGCCAGCAGCCCTTTGGGGGGGGATGATGAGCAGTTCTTC. Protein product: CASSPLGGDDEQFF.

There are a few counts of this clone. V and J are TRBV27 and TRBJ1-5; D gene uncertain. The CDR3 consists of 17 residues. CDR1 MNHEY and CDR2 SMNVEV come from the germline V gene (reference sequence). V was pared by 5 bases and J by 2 bases, with 19 bases between. The chain's CDR3 is CASSPGPLRQGNQPQHF. CDR3 in DNA: TGTGCCAGCAGTCCAGGTCCCCTCAGACAAGGCAATCAGCCCCAGCATTTT.

The chain couples TRBV28 to TRBJ1-2; a weak D match, TRBD1 (6 bases). This CDR3 is built from 12 residues. Trimming stripped 6 bases from V and 6 bases from J, with 11 bases between. Germline V gene sequence: CDR1 MDHEN, CDR2 SYDVKM. The DNA for the CDR3 is TGTGCCAGCAGGGGAACAGGGCATGGCTACACCTTC. It encodes CASRGTGHGYTF.

V and J are TRBV10-3 and TRBJ1-1; D is uncertain. Trimming cost V 4 bases and J 1 base, with 7 bases left between them. Germline assignment: CDR1 ENHRY and CDR2 SYGVKD. The CDR3 contains 13 residues. DNA of the CDR3: TGTGCCATCAGTGTGCGGGAGAACACTGAAGCTTTCTTT. This gives the protein CAISVRENTEAFF.

This chain joins TRBV27 and TRBJ1-2, with TRBD1 matching over 10 bases. The germline gives CDR1 MNHEY, CDR2 SMNVEV (reference sequence). CDR3 size: 13 residues. After removal of 7 bases from V and 6 bases from J, the junction contained 5 bases not matched to a gene. The CDR3 DNA reads as TGTGCCAGCAAAGCCGGGACAGGGGATGGCTACACCTTC. Its protein product is CASKAGTGDGYTF.

The chain combines TRBV6-5 with TRBJ1-5; TRBD1 agrees at 8 bases. V dropped 9 bases and J dropped 2; count of bases not matched to a gene: 6. This CDR3 has 14 amino acids. Germline V lookup: CDR1 MNHEY, CDR2 SVGAGI. The CDR3 region has the DNA TGTGCCAGTCGAGTACAGGGGGGCAATCAGCCCCAGCATTTT. Amino acids: CASRVQGGNQPQHF.

The chain carries TRBV4-1 and TRBJ2-7; D is unresolved. With 1 base removed from V and 2 bases from J, the gap between germline ends came to 12 bases. This CDR3 is built from 15 residues. From germline, CDR1 is MGHRA and CDR2 YSYEKL. The CDR3 DNA reads TGCGCCAGCAGCCAAGGCGCGACTGTCCCCTACGAGCAGTACTTC. The encoded protein is CASSQGATVPYEQYF.